The rows below give T cell receptor beta chains drawn from one sample of a study of blood T cell repertoires in COVID-19. Produced via immunoSEQ multiplex PCR; TCRdb's table is partial and in-frame only. The sample shows about 240,000 clones, just under 85% of them seen only once. The sample consisted of peripheral blood. The receptors stem from a woman older than 75 with acute or convalescent COVID-19. Both conserved end residues are part of each CDR3. Fields, in order: D gene, V gene, clone size, J gene, CDR3 DNA, CDR3 protein. D genes are given only for firm matches. Rows give clone size only sometimes, using once, few, many, or a class for an expanded clone.

d_gene: NA; v_gene: TRBV2; abundance: NA; j_gene: TRBJ1-6; CDR3nt: TGTGCCAGCAGGCCGAGTCGGGAGGGGGGTTCACCCCTCCACTTT; CDR3aa: CASRPSREGGSPLHF
d_gene: NA; v_gene: TRBV24-1; abundance: NA; j_gene: TRBJ2-1; CDR3nt: TGTGCCACCAGTGATGGCGGGCAGGATGAGCAGTTCTTC; CDR3aa: CATSDGGQDEQFF
d_gene: TRBD1; v_gene: TRBV5-1; abundance: NA; j_gene: TRBJ2-3; CDR3nt: TGCGCCAGCAGCTCGGACAGGCCAGATACGCAGTATTTT; CDR3aa: CASSSDRPDTQYF
d_gene: NA; v_gene: TRBV5-1; abundance: NA; j_gene: TRBJ2-7; CDR3nt: TGCGCCAGCAGCTTGGCCGGAGGAGGACGCGGAAGACACTACGAGCAGTACTTC; CDR3aa: CASSLAGGGRGRHYEQYF
d_gene: NA; v_gene: TRBV3-1/TRBV3-2; abundance: NA; j_gene: TRBJ2-3; CDR3nt: TGTGCCAGCAGCCTACAAGGGGGTAACCCCACAGATACGCAGTATTTT; CDR3aa: CASSLQGGNPTDTQYF
d_gene: NA; v_gene: TRBV4-1; abundance: NA; j_gene: TRBJ1-3; CDR3nt: TGCGCCAGCAGCCGAACCACCGGGGGAAACTCTGGAAACACCATATATTTT; CDR3aa: CASSRTTGGNSGNTIYF
d_gene: NA; v_gene: TRBV13; abundance: NA; j_gene: TRBJ2-7; CDR3nt: TGTGCCAGCAGCTTACACAGCTCCTACGAGCAGTACTTC; CDR3aa: CASSLHSSYEQYF
d_gene: NA; v_gene: TRBV30; abundance: NA; j_gene: TRBJ1-1; CDR3nt: TGTGCCTGGAGTCCATACGGACTATCGAACACTGAAGCTTTCTTT; CDR3aa: CAWSPYGLSNTEAFF
d_gene: NA; v_gene: TRBV30; abundance: NA; j_gene: TRBJ1-2; CDR3nt: TGTGCCTGGAGTACCGGGCCCGGAGGCACCTTC; CDR3aa: CAWSTGPGGTF
d_gene: TRBD2; v_gene: TRBV3-1/TRBV3-2; abundance: few; j_gene: TRBJ2-7; CDR3nt: TGTGCCAGCAGCCTTCCGGGGGGCGAGCAGTACTTC; CDR3aa: CASSLPGGEQYF
d_gene: TRBD1; v_gene: TRBV19; abundance: NA; j_gene: TRBJ2-3; CDR3nt: TGTGCCAGTAGTATAGATCGGACAGGGAGACAGAGCACAGATACGCAGTATTTT; CDR3aa: CASSIDRTGRQSTDTQYF
d_gene: NA; v_gene: TRBV28; abundance: NA; j_gene: TRBJ1-3; CDR3nt: TGTGCCAGCAGTTTATCCCACTTGGGAAACACCATATATTTT; CDR3aa: CASSLSHLGNTIYF
d_gene: TRBD1; v_gene: TRBV5-1; abundance: few; j_gene: TRBJ2-5; CDR3nt: TGCGCCAGCAGCCCAGGGGGTCGAGAGACCCAGTACTTC; CDR3aa: CASSPGGRETQYF
d_gene: TRBD1; v_gene: TRBV18; abundance: NA; j_gene: TRBJ2-2; CDR3nt: TGTGCCAGCTCACCAATGGACAGGTACACCGGGGAGCTGTTTTTT; CDR3aa: CASSPMDRYTGELFF
d_gene: NA; v_gene: TRBV7-9; abundance: NA; j_gene: TRBJ1-2; CDR3nt: TGTGCCAGCAGCTTAGGGCGACAGAGCTATGGCTACACCTTC; CDR3aa: CASSLGRQSYGYTF
d_gene: NA; v_gene: TRBV4-1; abundance: NA; j_gene: TRBJ1-4; CDR3nt: TGCGCCAGCAGCCGCTCACTACACAGGGACACTAATGAAAAACTGTTTTTT; CDR3aa: CASSRSLHRDTNEKLFF
d_gene: NA; v_gene: TRBV28; abundance: once; j_gene: TRBJ1-2; CDR3nt: TGTGCCAGCAGTTCCGGGATATATGGCTACACCTTC; CDR3aa: CASSSGIYGYTF
d_gene: TRBD1; v_gene: TRBV5-1; abundance: NA; j_gene: TRBJ1-4; CDR3nt: TGCGCCAGCAGCTTGGGACAGGGCCCTGCAACTAATGAAAAACTGTTTTTT; CDR3aa: CASSLGQGPATNEKLFF
d_gene: NA; v_gene: TRBV28; abundance: NA; j_gene: TRBJ1-2; CDR3nt: TGTGCCAGCAGTTTATTACGGGGGGCGGATGGCTACACCTTC; CDR3aa: CASSLLRGADGYTF
d_gene: NA; v_gene: TRBV6-5; abundance: NA; j_gene: TRBJ1-2; CDR3nt: TGTGCCAGCGGGAGGCCTTCTAACTATGGCTACACCTTC; CDR3aa: CASGRPSNYGYTF
d_gene: TRBD2; v_gene: TRBV4-1; abundance: NA; j_gene: TRBJ2-3; CDR3nt: TGCGCCAGCAGCCAACGGACTAGCGGGGCCCCAGATACGCAGTATTTT; CDR3aa: CASSQRTSGAPDTQYF
d_gene: TRBD1; v_gene: TRBV29-1; abundance: NA; j_gene: TRBJ1-2; CDR3nt: TGCAGCGGAAACCTCGGGACAGGGGCTAAAGATGGCTACACCTTC; CDR3aa: CSGNLGTGAKDGYTF
d_gene: TRBD2; v_gene: TRBV3-1/TRBV3-2; abundance: NA; j_gene: TRBJ2-2; CDR3nt: TGTGCCAGCAGCCAAGTCATGATTGCGGGGGGGTTGCTTTCTCCCGGGGAGCTGTTTTTT; CDR3aa: CASSQVMIAGGLLSPGELFF
d_gene: NA; v_gene: TRBV23-1; abundance: NA; j_gene: TRBJ1-5; CDR3nt: TGCGCCAGCAGTCCCGGACCGGGACACCCGATCGGGGGCAATCAGCCCCAGCATTTT; CDR3aa: CASSPGPGHPIGGNQPQHF
d_gene: TRBD1; v_gene: TRBV19; abundance: once; j_gene: TRBJ2-1; CDR3nt: TGTGCCAGTAGTATCAGGGACAGGGGCTCCAATGAGCAGTTCTTC; CDR3aa: CASSIRDRGSNEQFF
d_gene: NA; v_gene: TRBV30; abundance: NA; j_gene: TRBJ1-6; CDR3nt: TGTGCCTGGACTGAAGACAGGACCTATTCACCCCTCCACTTT; CDR3aa: CAWTEDRTYSPLHF
d_gene: NA; v_gene: TRBV3-1/TRBV3-2; abundance: few; j_gene: TRBJ1-1; CDR3nt: TGTGCCAGCAGGGCCGGGACTATGAACACTGAAGCTTTCTTT; CDR3aa: CASRAGTMNTEAFF
d_gene: NA; v_gene: TRBV5-1; abundance: NA; j_gene: TRBJ1-1; CDR3nt: TGCGCCAGCAGCTTGGCCCGGGGTATTGCGGGGAACACTGAAGCTTTCTTT; CDR3aa: CASSLARGIAGNTEAFF
d_gene: NA; v_gene: TRBV5-1; abundance: NA; j_gene: TRBJ2-5; CDR3nt: TGCGCCAGCAGGCCGGGTGGGGCCGCTACCCAAGAGACCCAGTACTTC; CDR3aa: CASRPGGAATQETQYF
d_gene: NA; v_gene: TRBV5-1; abundance: NA; j_gene: TRBJ2-2; CDR3nt: TGCGCCAGCAGCCGGGACACGAACACCGGGGAGCTGTTTTTT; CDR3aa: CASSRDTNTGELFF
d_gene: NA; v_gene: TRBV5-1; abundance: NA; j_gene: TRBJ2-5; CDR3nt: TGCGCCAGCAGCTGGGCTGACCCTGGGGAGACCCAGTACTTC; CDR3aa: CASSWADPGETQYF
d_gene: TRBD2; v_gene: TRBV4-1; abundance: NA; j_gene: TRBJ2-7; CDR3nt: TGCGCCAGCAGCCTTATGACTAGCGGGGGCCTCTACGAGCAGTACTTC; CDR3aa: CASSLMTSGGLYEQYF
d_gene: TRBD1; v_gene: TRBV2; abundance: NA; j_gene: TRBJ1-2; CDR3nt: TGTGCCAGCAGTGAAGCGGCGGGACAGGGATCTGGCTACACCTTC; CDR3aa: CASSEAAGQGSGYTF
d_gene: TRBD1; v_gene: TRBV6-1; abundance: NA; j_gene: TRBJ1-3; CDR3nt: TGTGCCAGCAGTGAAACCCAGGGGGTGGTGGACACCATATATTTT; CDR3aa: CASSETQGVVDTIYF
d_gene: TRBD2; v_gene: TRBV7-9; abundance: NA; j_gene: TRBJ2-1; CDR3nt: TGTGCCAGCAGCCGACTAGCGGGGGGCTCCCATGAGCAGTTCTTC; CDR3aa: CASSRLAGGSHEQFF
d_gene: TRBD1; v_gene: TRBV28; abundance: NA; j_gene: TRBJ1-2; CDR3nt: TGTGCCAGCAGTTTCCCGGGGACAGGGGGCGCAGGCTACACCTTC; CDR3aa: CASSFPGTGGAGYTF
d_gene: NA; v_gene: TRBV30; abundance: NA; j_gene: TRBJ1-3; CDR3nt: TGTGCCTGGTCCAGAGGGAACGGAAACACCATATATTTT; CDR3aa: CAWSRGNGNTIYF
d_gene: TRBD1; v_gene: TRBV5-4; abundance: NA; j_gene: TRBJ2-6; CDR3nt: TGTGCCAGCAGTTACCGGGTCGGGACAGGGGGCACTGGGGCCAACGTCCTGACTTTC; CDR3aa: CASSYRVGTGGTGANVLTF
d_gene: TRBD1; v_gene: TRBV24-1; abundance: NA; j_gene: TRBJ2-3; CDR3nt: TGTGCCACCAGGCCGACAGGGGAGAGCCCAGATACGCAGTATTTT; CDR3aa: CATRPTGESPDTQYF